This T cell receptor beta chain derives from a study of blood T cell repertoires in COVID-19. Study background: The study drew acute and convalescent COVID-19 samples from the United States, Italy and Spain. Nucleic acid was either cDNA or gDNA, and it came from T cells, B-cell-depleted T cells, or PBMCs.

V was clipped by 3 bases and J by 2 bases, with 7 bases between them. Per the germline V gene, CDR1 is LNHDA and CDR2 is SQIVND (reference sequence). There are 13 residues in the CDR3. In the original analysis: For nucleated cells, counts were estimated from reference gene primer amplification. Measured with immunoSEQ multiplex PCR; TCRdb has only the in-frame clones, and not every one. For V, J and clone size, that table is used; D and trimming come from the DNA. The table lists 200,000 to 250,000 clones, about 90% of them singletons. The gene calls are TRBV19 and TRBJ1-2; D call uncertain. The sequenced sample was peripheral blood. The TCR was taken from a man between 18 and 35 years old with active or convalescent COVID-19. CDR3 bases: TGTGCCAGTAGTATGGTCGGGAACTATGGCTACACCTTC. Amino acid sequence: CASSMVGNYGYTF.